This is a list of T cell receptor beta chains from one sample in a study of cytomegalovirus exposure and HLA in healthy donors. Repertoires were generated with immunoSEQ multiplex PCR, while TCRdb's copy carries only in-frame clones and drops some. The data hold 80,000 to 130,000 clones, with approximately 82% observed a single time. The sample taken for sequencing was PBMCs. These receptors all come from a woman aged 18-29 years in good health and CMV-seronegative. CDR3s include the opening cysteine and the closing phenylalanine or tryptophan. A D gene is named only where the DNA matches it firmly. Rows may omit the clone size; those that give it use once, few, many or a size class.

J gene: TRBJ2-5; V gene: TRBV30; D gene: .; CDR3 length: 13; clone size: .; CDR3 DNA: TGTGCCTGCCATACTACTCTGCAAGAGACCCAGTACTTC; CDR3 protein: CACHTTLQETQYF
J gene: TRBJ2-5; V gene: TRBV1; D gene: .; CDR3 length: 19; clone size: .; CDR3 DNA: TGCACCAGCAGCCAAGTTTCACTAGCGGGGGGGCCACTGGAAGAGACCCAGTACTTC; CDR3 protein: CTSSQVSLAGGPLEETQYF
J gene: TRBJ1-1; V gene: TRBV18; D gene: TRBD1; CDR3 length: 15; clone size: .; CDR3 DNA: TGTGCCAGCTCACCGCGACAGGGCTCGAACACTGAAGCTTTCTTT; CDR3 protein: CASSPRQGSNTEAFF
J gene: TRBJ2-7; V gene: TRBV10-1; D gene: TRBD2; CDR3 length: 16; clone size: .; CDR3 DNA: TGCGCCAGCCCCCAGGAAGGTAGCGGGGGTCCCTACGAGCAGTACTTC; CDR3 protein: CASPQEGSGGPYEQYF
J gene: TRBJ2-4; V gene: TRBV18; D gene: TRBD2; CDR3 length: 16; clone size: .; CDR3 DNA: TGTGCCAGCTCACCCCTAGCGGGAGGGGACAAAAACATTCAGTACTTC; CDR3 protein: CASSPLAGGDKNIQYF
J gene: TRBJ2-7; V gene: TRBV6-6; D gene: .; CDR3 length: 13; clone size: .; CDR3 DNA: TGTGCCAGCAGTTACTTGAGGACTTACGAGCAGTACTTC; CDR3 protein: CASSYLRTYEQYF
J gene: TRBJ2-7; V gene: TRBV30; D gene: TRBD2; CDR3 length: 13; clone size: .; CDR3 DNA: TGTGCCTGGAGTCTGGCTAGCGGGGACGAGCAGTACTTC; CDR3 protein: CAWSLASGDEQYF
J gene: TRBJ1-1; V gene: TRBV2; D gene: .; CDR3 length: 14; clone size: .; CDR3 DNA: TGTGCCAGCAGTGAAGACAGATCCATCACTGAAGCTTTCTTT; CDR3 protein: CASSEDRSITEAFF
J gene: TRBJ2-7; V gene: TRBV27; D gene: .; CDR3 length: 12; clone size: .; CDR3 DNA: TGTGCCAGCAGTCTTCTCGGTAGCGAGCAGTACTTC; CDR3 protein: CASSLLGSEQYF
J gene: TRBJ1-6; V gene: TRBV6-5; D gene: TRBD1; CDR3 length: 15; clone size: .; CDR3 DNA: TGTGCCAGCAGTAGACAGGGGGCGGATAATTCACCCCTCCACTTT; CDR3 protein: CASSRQGADNSPLHF
J gene: TRBJ1-2; V gene: TRBV11-2; D gene: .; CDR3 length: 13; clone size: .; CDR3 DNA: TGTGCCAGCAGCTTAGAGGCACGGGTTGGCTACACCTTC; CDR3 protein: CASSLEARVGYTF
J gene: TRBJ2-2; V gene: TRBV7-6; D gene: .; CDR3 length: 15; clone size: .; CDR3 DNA: TGTGCCAGCAGCTTAGTCCAGGGGGGAGTCGGGGAGCTGTTTTTT; CDR3 protein: CASSLVQGGVGELFF
J gene: TRBJ1-1; V gene: TRBV7-8; D gene: .; CDR3 length: 13; clone size: .; CDR3 DNA: TGTGCCAGCAGCCTAGCAACAGGGAGAGAAGCTTTCTTT; CDR3 protein: CASSLATGREAFF
J gene: TRBJ2-7; V gene: TRBV19; D gene: .; CDR3 length: 16; clone size: .; CDR3 DNA: TGTGCCAGTAGTATCCGTTTATCGGGGAAGACCTACGAGCAGTACTTC; CDR3 protein: CASSIRLSGKTYEQYF
J gene: TRBJ1-6; V gene: TRBV13; D gene: TRBD1; CDR3 length: 14; clone size: .; CDR3 DNA: TGTGCCAGCAGCTTAGGCCAGGGGGCAACACCCCTCCACTTT; CDR3 protein: CASSLGQGATPLHF
J gene: TRBJ1-5; V gene: TRBV19; D gene: .; CDR3 length: 15; clone size: .; CDR3 DNA: TGTGCCAGTAGTATTCGGGGTTATAGCAATCAGCCCCAGCATTTT; CDR3 protein: CASSIRGYSNQPQHF
J gene: TRBJ2-5; V gene: TRBV28; D gene: .; CDR3 length: 15; clone size: once; CDR3 DNA: TGTGCCAGCAGTCTGACACTAGCCCACCAAGAGACCCAGTACTTC; CDR3 protein: CASSLTLAHQETQYF
J gene: TRBJ2-7; V gene: TRBV5-4; D gene: .; CDR3 length: 12; clone size: .; CDR3 DNA: TGTGCCAGCAGTGAACAGGGCTACGAGCAGTACTTC; CDR3 protein: CASSEQGYEQYF
J gene: TRBJ1-2; V gene: TRBV5-6; D gene: .; CDR3 length: 15; clone size: few; CDR3 DNA: TGTGCCAGCAGCCCTCGGGTCTTCCCTAACTATGGCTACACCTTC; CDR3 protein: CASSPRVFPNYGYTF
J gene: TRBJ1-6; V gene: TRBV5-1; D gene: .; CDR3 length: 17; clone size: .; CDR3 DNA: TGCGCCAGCAGACAGGGACCGCAGACCCCGTATAATTCACCCCTCCACTTT; CDR3 protein: CASRQGPQTPYNSPLHF
J gene: TRBJ2-1; V gene: TRBV5-6; D gene: .; CDR3 length: 15; clone size: .; CDR3 DNA: TGTGCCAGCAGCCTCTCGGGGAGACCCTACAATGAGCAGTTCTTC; CDR3 protein: CASSLSGRPYNEQFF